A selection of T cell receptor beta chains follows, all from one sample in a study of T cell responses to AZD1222 COVID-19 vaccine. Using immunoSEQ multiplex PCR, the repertoire was profiled, and TCRdb retains in-frame clones only, with some absent. Of 140,000 to 150,000 clones listed, under 95% were seen once; the top ten hold 4% to 6%. The sequences come from peripheral blood, collected on day 0 of AZD1222 vaccination. Receptors originate from an adult in good health. Both conserved end residues are trimmed from each CDR3. Each record gives: clone size, V gene, D gene, CDR3 protein. D genes are given only for firm matches. Some rows mark clone size as missing; the rest say once, few, many or name a class of expanded clone.

NA	TRBV4-3	TRBD2	ASSQAGAGGPYNEQF
NA	TRBV3-1/TRBV3-2	TRBD1	ASSQVSGTEQETQY
once	TRBV7-9	NA	ASSLSGPDGYT
NA	TRBV7-2	NA	ASSLVREGGYT
NA	TRBV19	NA	ASSNRERVVTGELF
once	TRBV15	TRBD1	ATSRDRGTANGYT
NA	TRBV20-1	TRBD2	SASPGLPPYEQY
once	TRBV2	NA	ASTLEALTYNEQF
NA	TRBV6-5	NA	ASTRGATKHTEAF
NA	TRBV6-7	TRBD2	ASSRGLAGLETQY
NA	TRBV28	NA	ASSFRPEGRAF
NA	TRBV7-3	TRBD2	ASSLAGGPTDTQY
NA	TRBV5-1	TRBD1	ASSSGQPNTEAF
NA	TRBV7-8	NA	ASSRTGTYEQY
NA	TRBV5-3	TRBD2	ARSSLQTSGAYEQY
NA	TRBV19	NA	ASSPGPSVETQY
NA	TRBV19	NA	ASSIGAGHRNEQF
NA	TRBV7-2	TRBD1	ASSLTNGEGARGGYT
NA	TRBV6-2/TRBV6-3	TRBD2	ASSGSGQETQY
NA	TRBV29-1	TRBD1	SVVGTAYEQY
NA	TRBV20-1	NA	SARHGNTIY
NA	TRBV7-2	NA	ASSLSGNTIY
NA	TRBV7-2	NA	ASSFGRASYNEQF
NA	TRBV6-2/TRBV6-3	NA	ASSSSSYGYT
NA	TRBV7-9	NA	ASSLGQGGATNEKLF
NA	TRBV11-2	NA	ASSLQNTIY
NA	TRBV4-3	NA	ASSKLGGTNEKLF
NA	TRBV5-5	NA	ASSLDTGSGYEQY
NA	TRBV19	NA	ASYPLGGVANTGELF
NA	TRBV11-2	NA	ASGLGEKLF
NA	TRBV27	TRBD1	ASNRRGTGVNSPLH
NA	TRBV19	TRBD2	ASSTHRRGGYNEQF
NA	TRBV4-2	NA	ASSQDQRVYNEQF
NA	TRBV6-6	NA	ASRDGGSGEQY
NA	TRBV5-4	NA	ASSFYNPLNPRQF
NA	TRBV5-8	NA	ASSLYWRSNTIY
NA	TRBV2	NA	ASSENSGQQSPLH
NA	TRBV28	TRBD1	ASRRGLEAF
NA	TRBV7-9	NA	ASSLEEFYGYT
once	TRBV6-4	NA	ASSVTTGQPQH
NA	TRBV4-3	NA	ASSQGMGGGVYEKLF
NA	TRBV27	NA	ASRIRTEAF
NA	TRBV19	NA	ASSILAGQGGTGELF
NA	TRBV28	TRBD1	ASSLGWDRGAETQY
NA	TRBV28	TRBD2	ASSSSEAGSSYEQY
once	TRBV4-1	NA	ASSQEPYLDDYGYT